The T cell receptor beta chain described here comes from a study of T cell changes during pregnancy in multiple sclerosis. Sequenced by immunoSEQ multiplex PCR; TCRdb stores in-frame clones only, minus some. The table includes about 45,000 clones, around nine tenths detected once. Germline CDR1 reads LNHDA; CDR2 reads SQIVND (reference sequence). The CDR3 is made up of 17 amino acids. Trimming took 6 bases from V and 5 from J; bases not matched to a gene: 13. The chain employs TRBV19 and TRBJ2-2; TRBD1 agrees at 9 bases. The receptor was isolated from a female donor with multiple sclerosis, enrolled in a pregnancy study. The sample was CD4+ T cells from peripheral blood mononuclear cells, taken before pregnancy. CDR3 loop: CASSLRDRGSGTGELFF. In nucleotides, the CDR3 is TGTGCCAGTAGCTTACGTGACAGGGGGTCGGGTACCGGGGAGCTGTTTTTT.